This T cell receptor beta chain was documented in a study of blood T cell repertoires in COVID-19. Germline V gene data show CDR1 as GTSNPN and CDR2 as SVGIG (reference sequence). J lost 9 bases, V lost 5 bases, and 10 bases had no gene match. CDR3 length: 14 residues. Sequencing was performed with immunoSEQ multiplex PCR; in TCRdb, only in-frame clones are kept and a portion is missing. There are under 200,000 clones in the sample; around 85% occur only once, and 9.5% to 12% lies in the top ten. Enrolled during active infection, Seattle patients were then followed longitudinally. The TCR was taken from a woman aged 60-75 years with COVID-19, enrolled during active disease. The rearrangement uses TRBV30 and TRBJ2-1; 10 bases match TRBD2. Sample: peripheral blood. CDR3 nucleotides: TGTGCCTGGGCCGGGACTAGCGCTTCGGGTGAGCAGTTCTTC. It is translated as CAWAGTSASGEQFF. Filled out from reference TRBV30 and TRBJ2-1, the complete variable domain reads SQTIHQWPATLVQPVGSPLSLECTVEGTSNPNLYWYRQAAGRGLQLLFYSVGIGQISSEVPQNLSASRPQDRQFILSSKKLLLSDSGFYLCAWAGTSASGEQFFGPGTRLTVL.